The count of the clone carrying this TCR beta chain is one. Its antigen remains unidentified. Profiled with immunoSEQ multiplex PCR; TCRdb holds only in-frame clones, not every one. Counted here are 150,000 to 200,000 clones, approximately 87% occurring once; the ten biggest clones make up about 1.5%. V dropped 5 bases and J dropped 5 bases, with 15 bases sitting between them. Germline V lookup: CDR1 SEHNR, CDR2 FQNEAQ (reference sequence). This CDR3 has 14 amino acids. These data are taken from a study of cytomegalovirus exposure and HLA in healthy donors. Study in general: The 120 or so validation repertoires, a later analysis reported, used the same platform as the 666 first-cohort repertoires. Broader study findings: The study put 150 or so TCR beta chains on its list as cytomegalovirus-associated.

This receptor was obtained from a woman in her twenties or thirties in good health and CMV-seronegative. The chain links TRBV7-9 to TRBJ2-5; weak D call: TRBD2 (8 bases). Source material: PBMCs. CDR3 in DNA: TGTGCCAGCAGCCTACTAGCGGACAGGGAGACCCAGTACTTC. This codes for CASSLLADRETQYF.